These 28 T cell receptor beta chains were sequenced from one sample in a study of blood T cell repertoires in COVID-19. The repertoire was sequenced with immunoSEQ multiplex PCR; TCRdb's copy has only in-frame clones and lacks some. The sample has roughly 180,000 clones; 86% are singletons. The sample taken for sequencing was peripheral blood. These receptors were taken from a man aged 18 to 30 with acute or convalescent COVID-19.

This clone was picked up one time. The V and J genes are TRBV28 and TRBJ2-7, with a tentative D call TRBD2 (5 bases). This CDR3 region has 13 residues. The germline V gene has CDR1 MDHEN and CDR2 SYDVKM. Trimming took off 6 bases at V and 4 bases at J, with 13 bases between the two ends. In DNA form, the CDR3 reads TGTGCCAGCAGACGGGGTTGTTGGTACGAGCAGTACGTC. Translating it yields CASRRGCWYEQYV.

The chain combines TRBV30 with TRBJ1-5, with D possibly being TRBD1 (5 bases). The ends were cut back, 3 bases at V and 0 bases at J, with 12 bases in the middle. From germline, CDR1 is GTSNPN and CDR2 SVGIG (reference sequence). The CDR3 contains 15 residues. The CDR3 reads CAWSDRQNSNQPQHF. In DNA form, the CDR3 reads TGTGCCTGGAGCGACCGACAGAATAGCAATCAGCCCCAGCATTTT.

The J gene is TRBJ1-1, the V gene TRBV18; D might be TRBD1 (6 bases). Germline CDR1 and CDR2: KGHSH and LQKENI. Between the trimmed V and J ends, which lost 4 bases and 0 bases, there was a span of 9 bases. The CDR3 contains 14 residues. Written as DNA, the CDR3 is TGTGCCAGCTCACTCAGGGACATGAACACTGAAGCTTTCTTT. Translated, it gives CASSLRDMNTEAFF.

This rearrangement joins TRBV7-6 to TRBJ1-1; maybe TRBD1 (5 bases). V dropped 8 bases and J dropped 0 bases, with 16 bases sitting between them. The germline CDR1 and CDR2 sequences are SGHVS and FNYEAQ. The CDR3 consists of 15 residues. The CDR3, as DNA: TGTGCCAGCCTCGCCGACAGCCAGGTGAACACTGAAGCTTTCTTT. Translation gives CASLADSQVNTEAFF.

The gene calls are TRBV6-1 and TRBJ2-3; maybe TRBD2 (5 bases). The V gene's germline CDR1 is MNHNS and CDR2 SASEGT. The V and J ends lost 0 bases and 6 bases respectively, with 16 bases between them. The CDR3 consists of 16 residues. CDR3 amino acids: CASSEAGVFLGDTQYF. The CDR3 nucleotides read TGTGCCAGCAGTGAAGCCGGGGTCTTCCTGGGGGATACGCAGTATTTT.

CDR3 DNA: TGTGCCATCAGTGAGTTACCACTTTTGGGGGGCTCTGGAAACACCATATATTTT. Amino acids: CAISELPLLGGSGNTIYF. The chain employs TRBV10-3 and TRBJ1-3; maybe TRBD1 (5 bases). Germline CDR1 is ENHRY and CDR2 is SYGVKD. The CDR3 is 18 residues long. Trimming removed 1 base at V and 0 bases at J, with 16 bases between.

V is TRBV11-3 and J is TRBJ2-2, with TRBD2 matching over 9 bases. Trimming at V came to 4 bases and at J to 1 base, leaving 4 bases not matched to a gene. Germline CDR1 is SGHNT and CDR2 is YENEEA. CDR3 length equals 16 residues. CDR3 coding DNA: TGTGCCAGCAGCTCCGGGACTAGCATGAACACCGGGGAGCTGTTTTTT. Amino acid sequence: CASSSGTSMNTGELFF.

V usage is TRBV25-1 and J usage is TRBJ1-4; D is undetermined. The CDR3 covers 15 residues. Germline CDR1 is MGHDK and CDR2 is SYGVNS. V shed 4 bases and J shed 0 bases, with 9 bases lying between them. This chain's CDR3 is CASSARGATNEKLFF. CDR3 in DNA: TGTGCCAGCAGTGCACGAGGTGCAACTAATGAAAAACTGTTTTTT.

The V and J genes are TRBV6-6 and TRBJ2-7; D might be TRBD1 (6 bases). There are 14 residues in the CDR3. Germline CDR1 MNHNY, CDR2 SVGAGI (reference sequence). Trimming took off 5 bases at V and 2 bases at J, with 13 bases between the two ends. Written as DNA, the CDR3 is TGTGCCAGCAGTGGTGGGACACCTCCCTACGAGCAGTACGTC. It codes for CASSGGTPPYEQYV.

CDR3 DNA: TGTGCCAGCAGCTTAGGAGGGTTCGGCACTGAAGCTTTCTTT. Translated, it gives CASSLGGFGTEAFF. The chain uses TRBV11-2 and TRBJ1-1; no clear D. There are 14 residues in the CDR3. Trimming removed 1 base from V and 4 bases from J, with 10 bases in between. Germline-derived CDR1 and CDR2 are SGHAT and FQNNGV.

Note on this clone: Compared with germline, one end of the junction differs, possibly owing to a read error. This rearrangement joins TRBV7-2 to TRBJ2-2, with 13 bases identical to TRBD2. The CDR3 is 17 amino acids. The V gene's germline CDR1 is SGHTA and CDR2 FQGNSA. DNA of the CDR3: TGTGCCAGCAGCTTAGGGACTAGCGGGGGTCCCACCCGGGAGCTGTTTTTT. This sequence encodes CASSLGTSGGPTRELFF.

V usage is TRBV6-1 and J usage is TRBJ2-1, with 13 bases matching TRBD2. CDR3 length: 16 residues. Trimming removed 2 bases from V and 7 bases from J; junction bases left unmatched: 5. CDR1 is MNHNS and CDR2 is SASEGT in the germline V gene. The CDR3 bases are TGTGCCAGCAGTGAAACCCCGGGACTAGCGGGAAATGAGCAGTTCTTC. Translation gives CASSETPGLAGNEQFF.

V usage is TRBV19 and J usage is TRBJ1-5; weak D call: TRBD1 (6 bases). The CDR3 contains 12 residues. The germline gives CDR1 LNHDA, CDR2 SQIVND (reference sequence). V gave up 4 bases and J gave up 10 bases, with 11 bases separating them. Here the CDR3 DNA reads TGTGCCAGTAGTACTCACAGGGACCCCCAGCATTTT. This translates into CASSTHRDPQHF. Using reference TRBV19 and TRBJ1-5 for the parts outside the CDR3, the full variable domain is DGGITQSPKYLFRKEGQNVTLSCEQNLNHDAMYWYRQDPGQGLRLIYYSQIVNDFQKGDIAEGYSVSREKKESFPLTVTSAQKNPTAFYLCASSTHRDPQHFGDGTRLSIL.

This clone occurred a few times. The V and J genes are TRBV2 and TRBJ1-1, with unresolved D. Germline loops: CDR1 SNHLY, CDR2 FYNNEI. V gave up 8 bases and J gave up 1 base, with 11 bases separating them. The CDR3 has 13 residues. In nucleotides, the CDR3 is TGTGCCAGCTTCAGCAGAGGGAACACTGAAGCTTTCTTT. Its translation is CASFSRGNTEAFF.

This chain connects TRBV27 to TRBJ1-3; 8 bases match TRBD1. The CDR3 sequence is 15 residues long. Germline CDR1 reads MNHEY; CDR2 reads SMNVEV (reference sequence). J was trimmed by 4 bases and V by 2 bases; bases with no gene match: 4. The CDR3 reads CASSLRQGQGNTIYF. CDR3 nucleotide sequence: TGTGCCAGCAGTTTAAGACAGGGGCAAGGAAACACCATATATTTT.

This chain connects TRBV10-1 to TRBJ2-1; no definite D call. Germline V gene data show CDR1 as WNHNN and CDR2 as SYGVQD (reference sequence). V lost 0 bases and J 7 bases, leaving 7 bases between the germline ends. The CDR3 runs 13 residues. The CDR3 coding sequence is TGCGCCAGCAGTGAGTCTCGAGCGAATGAGCAGTTCTTC. Residues: CASSESRANEQFF.

The chain couples TRBV6-5 to TRBJ1-1; 8 nucleotides line up with TRBD1. J lost 7 bases, V lost 0 bases, and 7 bases had no gene match. The CDR3 sequence is 15 residues long. Germline V CDR1 and CDR2: MNHEY, SVGAGI. CDR3 sequence (DNA): TGTGCCAGCAGTTACTCAAGGACAGGGAACTATGAAGCTTTCTTT. It translates to CASSYSRTGNYEAFF.

The J gene is TRBJ1-3, the V gene TRBV7-9; maybe TRBD1 (5 bases). CDR1 SEHNR and CDR2 FQNEAQ come from the germline V gene (reference sequence). The CDR3 is 15 amino acids. Trimming stripped 6 bases from V and 2 bases from J, with 14 bases between. For the CDR3, the DNA is TGTGCCAGCAGGGGGCCCGAGGCCCCTGGAAACACCATATATTTT. This gives the protein CASRGPEAPGNTIYF.

The chain links TRBV4-2 to TRBJ1-1; D might be TRBD1 (5 bases). The CDR3 has 14 residues. CDR1 is LGHNA and CDR2 is YNFKEQ in the germline V gene. V gave up 0 bases and J gave up 3 bases, with 8 bases separating them. CDR3 region: CASSQDWGDTEAFF. DNA for the CDR3: TGTGCCAGCAGCCAAGATTGGGGGGACACTGAAGCTTTCTTT.

This sequence joins TRBV4-1 and TRBJ2-5; D not certain. Trimming left V 4 bases short and J 2 bases short, with 11 bases between. The CDR3 runs to 14 residues. In germline, CDR1 is MGHRA, CDR2 YSYEKL. DNA for the CDR3: TGCGCCAGCAGCCCAGCCCCGAGGCAAGAGACCCAGTACTTC. Encoded protein: CASSPAPRQETQYF.

The chain joins TRBV18 to TRBJ2-3, with 8 nucleotides matching TRBD1. This CDR3 has 16 amino acids. Germline CDR1 is KGHSH and CDR2 is LQKENI. V lost 6 bases to trimming and J lost 4 bases; unmatched junction nucleotides: 12. The CDR3 nucleotides read TGTGCCAGCTCGAGACGAACGGACAGGGTTGCAGATACGCAGTATTTT. Translating it yields CASSRRTDRVADTQYF.

The V call is TRBV19, the J call TRBJ1-5, with 7 bases that match TRBD1. Germline loops: CDR1 LNHDA, CDR2 SQIVND (reference sequence). CDR3 size: 14 residues. V trimming: 5 bases; J trimming: 4 bases; junction bases outside the gene matches: 5. CDR3 amino acids: CASSSQGWNQPQHF. The CDR3 DNA follows: TGTGCCAGTAGTTCACAGGGGTGGAATCAGCCCCAGCATTTT.

This sequence joins TRBV5-1 and TRBJ2-1, with 11 bases aligning to TRBD2. V lost 4 bases and J lost 8; bases outside the gene matches: 8. Germline V gene data show CDR1 as SGHRS and CDR2 as YFSETQ. The CDR3 has 15 residues. The CDR3 sequence is CASSPTSGGQDEQFF. In nucleotides, the CDR3 is TGCGCCAGCAGCCCAACTAGCGGGGGCCAGGATGAGCAGTTCTTC.

This chain joins TRBV2 and TRBJ1-1; D ambiguous. CDR3 length: 14 residues. The V gene's germline CDR1 is SNHLY and CDR2 FYNNEI. V shed 4 bases and J shed 3 bases, with 12 bases lying between them. The CDR3 protein is CASSASWRDTEAFF. CDR3 DNA: TGTGCCAGCAGTGCTAGCTGGAGGGACACTGAAGCTTTCTTT.

The rearrangement uses TRBV7-9 and TRBJ2-3; a possible D gene is TRBD1 (6 bases). From germline, CDR1 is SEHNR and CDR2 FQNEAQ (reference sequence). Trimming stripped 5 bases from V and 4 bases from J, with 10 bases between. This CDR3 spans 13 amino acids. CDR3 DNA sequence: TGTGCCAGCAGCGGCAGGGGACCAGATACGCAGTATTTT. This translates into CASSGRGPDTQYF.

This chain joins TRBV25-1 and TRBJ1-6; weak D call: TRBD1 (6 bases). Germline V lookup: CDR1 MGHDK, CDR2 SYGVNS. Trimming took 6 bases from V and 10 from J, leaving 16 bases between them. The CDR3 runs 14 residues. This CDR3 is CASSLSTGNSPLHF. For the CDR3, the DNA is TGTGCCAGCAGCCTTAGTACAGGGAACTCACCCCTCCACTTT.

The chain joins TRBV7-2 to TRBJ2-3; a weak D match, TRBD1 (6 bases). The germline V gene encodes CDR1 SGHTA and CDR2 FQGNSA. Trimming removed 1 base at V and 5 bases at J, with 13 bases between. The CDR3 spans 15 residues. CDR3 coding DNA: TGTGCCAGCAGCTTAGATCAGGGGTTGATAGATACGCAGTATTTT. It codes for CASSLDQGLIDTQYF.

This chain uses TRBV5-1 with TRBJ1-1, with D unresolved. Between the trimmed V and J ends, which lost 0 bases and 4 bases, there was a span of 13 bases. The CDR3 loop spans 15 amino acids. The germline V gene has CDR1 SGHRS and CDR2 YFSETQ. DNA of the CDR3: TGCGCCAGCAGCTTGGTGGGTCCGGAGGGCACTGAAGCTTTCTTT. This encodes CASSLVGPEGTEAFF.